The 16 T cell receptor beta chains below were found in one sample sequenced in a study of blood T cell repertoires in COVID-19. The protocol was immunoSEQ multiplex PCR, while the TCRdb copy is restricted to in-frame clones and leaves out a portion. The sample carries about 36,000 clones, approximately 90% recorded once. The sequenced sample was peripheral blood. The receptors here all came from a human donor in a cohort sampled during active COVID-19.

This chain links TRBV13 with TRBJ2-2; the match to TRBD2 covers 13 bases. The CDR3 covers 17 residues. Germline CDR1 reads PRHDT; CDR2 reads FYEKMQ (reference sequence). Trimming took 5 bases from V and 7 from J; bases not matched to a gene: 10. CDR3 coding DNA: TGTGCCAGCAGCCGCAGACTAGCGGGAGGTCCTGGCGGGGAGCTGTTTTTT. This encodes CASSRRLAGGPGGELFF.

The V call is TRBV6-5, the J call TRBJ2-3, with D perhaps matching TRBD2 (6 bases). Germline V lookup: CDR1 MNHEY, CDR2 SVGAGI. Trimming took off 9 bases at V and 0 bases at J, with 10 bases between the two ends. The CDR3 length is 13 residues. The DNA for the CDR3 is TGTGCCAGTCGGCGGGACAGCACAGATACGCAGTATTTT. Protein sequence: CASRRDSTDTQYF.

A word on this clone: An end of the junction differs from the germline gene, which may be a read error. Distinct nucleotide sequences in the sample also encode this CDR3. The chain employs TRBV19 and TRBJ2-3; D is unclear. Germline assignment: CDR1 LNHDA and CDR2 SQIVND (reference sequence). The CDR3 runs 13 residues. For the CDR3, the DNA is TGTGCCAGTAGTACAGGTAACACAGATACGCAATATTTT. It translates to CASSTGNTDTQYF.

The CDR3 DNA is TGTGCCAGCTCACCAATCACTAGCGGGAGTTTTGGGTCTGACGAGCAGTACTTC. It specifies CASSPITSGSFGSDEQYF. The gene calls are TRBV18 and TRBJ2-7, with 11 positions matching TRBD2. The CDR3 is 18 amino acids. J lost 5 bases, V lost 2 bases, and 14 bases had no gene match. CDR1 KGHSH and CDR2 LQKENI come from the germline V gene.

The genes are TRBV9 and TRBJ1-2; D ambiguous. Germline V gene data show CDR1 as SGDLS and CDR2 as YYNGEE. V dropped 0 bases and J dropped 0 bases, with 6 bases sitting between them. The CDR3 runs to 14 residues. Here the CDR3 DNA reads TGTGCCAGCAGCGTAGCGGTTACTAACTATGGCTACACCTTC. As protein: CASSVAVTNYGYTF.

This clone was observed once. This chain uses TRBV18 with TRBJ1-2, with 7 bases aligning to TRBD1. Germline assignment: CDR1 KGHSH and CDR2 LQKENI. This CDR3 contains 14 residues. Trimming removed 2 bases from V and 4 bases from J; junction bases left unmatched: 4. CDR3 sequence reads: CASSPEGAGYGYTF. In DNA, the CDR3 is TGTGCCAGCTCACCAGAGGGGGCAGGCTATGGCTACACCTTC.

This clone was found once. The rearrangement links TRBV30 to TRBJ2-7; tentative D call: TRBD1 (5 bases). CDR1 and CDR2 (germline): GTSNPN, SVGIG (reference sequence). The V end was cut by 3 bases, the J end by 6 bases, with 12 bases between. The CDR3 is 12 amino acids. The CDR3: CAWRDKFGEQYF. In DNA form, the CDR3 reads TGTGCCTGGAGGGACAAGTTCGGCGAGCAGTACTTC.

The rearrangement joins TRBV3-1 (or the pseudogene TRBV3-2) to TRBJ1-6, with D uncertain. The germline gives CDR1 LGHDT, CDR2 YNNKEL (reference sequence). This CDR3 spans 15 amino acids. V dropped 0 bases and J dropped 8 bases, with 11 bases sitting between them. This CDR3 reads CASSQDRPGYSPLHF. The CDR3 DNA follows: TGTGCCAGCAGCCAAGATCGTCCAGGTTATTCACCCCTCCACTTT.

The rearrangement joins TRBV7-7 to TRBJ2-5; TRBD1 is a possible D gene (6 bases). The CDR3 has 15 amino acids. Germline V gene data show CDR1 as SSHAT and CDR2 as FNYEAQ (reference sequence). Deletions cut 4 bases from V and 2 bases from J, with 14 bases between. The CDR3 region is CASSSSGQLQETQYF. The DNA for the CDR3 is TGTGCCAGCAGCTCGTCCGGACAGTTACAAGAGACCCAGTACTTC.

The genes are TRBV18 and TRBJ1-2; TRBD1 agrees at 9 bases. Trimming took 3 bases from V and 6 from J; bases not matched to a gene: 20. The CDR3 totals 19 residues. Per the germline V gene, CDR1 is KGHSH and CDR2 is LQKENI. The CDR3 loop is CASSPLSRTGEGGRDGYTF. CDR3 nucleotide sequence: TGTGCCAGCTCACCCCTATCCAGGACAGGGGAAGGAGGGCGTGATGGCTACACCTTC.

The chain is built from TRBV6-5 and TRBJ1-2; the match to TRBD1 covers 8 bases. This CDR3 has 13 amino acids. Trimming took 6 bases from V and 3 from J; bases not matched to a gene: 3. CDR1 is MNHEY and CDR2 is SVGAGI in the germline V gene. DNA for the CDR3: TGTGCCAGCAGGGACAGGGAGGACTATGGCTACACCTTC. Protein sequence: CASRDREDYGYTF.

This chain uses TRBV5-1 with TRBJ2-7; 8 bases line up with TRBD1. CDR3 length equals 17 residues. Trimming at V came to 6 bases and at J to 3 bases, leaving 17 bases not matched to a gene. Germline V gene sequence: CDR1 SGHRS, CDR2 YFSETQ. The CDR3 is CASKPDPTNRGVYEQYF. The CDR3 region has the DNA TGCGCCAGCAAACCGGACCCAACAAACAGGGGGGTCTACGAGCAGTACTTC.

V is TRBV6-5 and J is TRBJ1-1; 7 bases match TRBD1. CDR3 length equals 14 residues. From germline, CDR1 is MNHEY and CDR2 SVGAGI. J was trimmed by 1 base and V by 2 bases; bases with no gene match: 1. In DNA, the CDR3 is TGTGCCAGCAGTTACAGGGGGCGGAACACTGAAGCTTTCTTT. Translating gives CASSYRGRNTEAFF.

The chain is built from TRBV19 and TRBJ2-1, with TRBD2 matching over 13 bases. CDR3 length: 17 residues. J lost 7 bases, V lost 8 bases, and 14 bases had no gene match. The germline V gene encodes CDR1 LNHDA and CDR2 SQIVND (reference sequence). The CDR3 loop reads CASSRDTSGRAWNEQFF. The CDR3 region has the DNA TGTGCCAGTTCAAGGGACACTAGCGGGAGGGCCTGGAATGAGCAGTTCTTC.

This clone has just one count. V and J are TRBV6-2 or TRBV6-3 and TRBJ1-2; 8 bases align to TRBD1. The CDR3 is 16 amino acids. Germline V CDR1 and CDR2: MNHEY, SVGEGT. The trim removed 5 bases at V and 0 bases at J, leaving 8 bases unmatched. The CDR3 DNA reads as TGTGCCAGCAGTAGGGGACAGGCCAACGCTAACTATGGCTACACCTTC. It translates to CASSRGQANANYGYTF.

CDR3 bases: TGTGCCGGTCTCGGGACAGAAAGACCTGGAAACACCATATATTTT. This encodes CAGLGTERPGNTIYF. The chain combines TRBV30 with TRBJ1-3, with 7 nucleotides matching TRBD1. The CDR3 totals 15 residues. Unmatched junction bases numbered 12, after V lost 8 bases and J lost 2 bases. Per germline, CDR1 GTSNPN and CDR2 SVGIG (reference sequence). The entire variable domain, with the rest obtained from reference TRBV30 and TRBJ1-3, is as follows: SQTIHQWPATLVQPVGSPLSLECTVEGTSNPNLYWYRQAAGRGLQLLFYSVGIGQISSEVPQNLSASRPQDRQFILSSKKLLLSDSGFYLCAGLGTERPGNTIYFGEGSWLTVV.